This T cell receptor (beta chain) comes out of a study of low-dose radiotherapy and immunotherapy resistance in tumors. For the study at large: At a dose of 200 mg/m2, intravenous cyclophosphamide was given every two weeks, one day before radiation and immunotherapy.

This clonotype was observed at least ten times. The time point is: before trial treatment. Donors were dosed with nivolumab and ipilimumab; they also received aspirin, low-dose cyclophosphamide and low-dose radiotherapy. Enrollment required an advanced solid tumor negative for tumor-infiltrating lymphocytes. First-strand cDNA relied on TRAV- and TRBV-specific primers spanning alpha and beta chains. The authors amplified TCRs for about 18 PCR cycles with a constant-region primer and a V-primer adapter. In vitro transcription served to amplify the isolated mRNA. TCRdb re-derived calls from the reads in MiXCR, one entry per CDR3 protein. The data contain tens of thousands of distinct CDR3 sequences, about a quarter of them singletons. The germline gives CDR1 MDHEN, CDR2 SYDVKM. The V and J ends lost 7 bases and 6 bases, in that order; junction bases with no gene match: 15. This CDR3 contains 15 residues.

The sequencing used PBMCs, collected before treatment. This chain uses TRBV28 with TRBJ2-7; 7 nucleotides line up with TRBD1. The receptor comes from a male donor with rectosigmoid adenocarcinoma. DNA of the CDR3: TGTGCCAGCACATCCGACAGGGCCGACCTCCTCGAGCAGTACTTC. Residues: CASTSDRADLLEQYF.